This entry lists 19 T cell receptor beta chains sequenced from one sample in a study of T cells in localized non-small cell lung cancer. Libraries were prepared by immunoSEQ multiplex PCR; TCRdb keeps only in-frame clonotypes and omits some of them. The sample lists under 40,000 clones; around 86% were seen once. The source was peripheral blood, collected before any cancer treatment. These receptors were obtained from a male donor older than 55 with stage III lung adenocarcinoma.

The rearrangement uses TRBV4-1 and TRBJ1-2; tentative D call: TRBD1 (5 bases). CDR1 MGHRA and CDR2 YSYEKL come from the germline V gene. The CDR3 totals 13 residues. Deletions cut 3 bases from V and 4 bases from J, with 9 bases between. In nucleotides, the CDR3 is TGCGCCAGCAGCCAGATGGGACTCTATGGCTACACCTTC. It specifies CASSQMGLYGYTF.

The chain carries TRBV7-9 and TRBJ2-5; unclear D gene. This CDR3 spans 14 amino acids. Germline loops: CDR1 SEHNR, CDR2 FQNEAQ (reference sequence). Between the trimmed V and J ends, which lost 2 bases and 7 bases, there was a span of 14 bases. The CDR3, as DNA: TGTGCCAGCAGCTTAAAGTACGACGGGTCGACCCAGTACTTC. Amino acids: CASSLKYDGSTQYF.

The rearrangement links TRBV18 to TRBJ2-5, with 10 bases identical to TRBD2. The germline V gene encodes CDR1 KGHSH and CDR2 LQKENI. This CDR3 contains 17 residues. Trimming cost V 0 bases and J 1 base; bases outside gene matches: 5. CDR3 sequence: CASSPPRLAGRQETQYF. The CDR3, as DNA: TGTGCCAGCTCACCACCGCGACTAGCGGGCCGCCAAGAGACCCAGTACTTC.

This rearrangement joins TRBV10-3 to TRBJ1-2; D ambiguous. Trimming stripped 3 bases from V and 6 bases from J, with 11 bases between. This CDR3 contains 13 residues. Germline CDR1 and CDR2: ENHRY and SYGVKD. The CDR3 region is CAISDPRWDGYTF. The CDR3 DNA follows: TGTGCCATCAGTGACCCAAGATGGGATGGCTACACCTTC.

The DNA for the CDR3 is TGTGCCAGCAGCTTAGCTGGGGGCACCTACGAGCAGTACTTC. Protein sequence: CASSLAGGTYEQYF. The chain recombines TRBV11-3 with TRBJ2-7; tentative D call: TRBD1 (6 bases). V was shortened by 1 base and J by 2 bases, with 9 bases between the two germline ends. This CDR3 comprises 14 residues. Germline assignment: CDR1 SGHNT and CDR2 YENEEA.

CDR3 sequence (DNA): TGTGCCAGCAGCTTAGGGGCAGACTCCTACGAGCAGTACTTC. Translation: CASSLGADSYEQYF. The chain uses TRBV11-3 and TRBJ2-7; D gene ambiguous. V was clipped by 1 base and J by 0 bases, with 7 bases between them. CDR1 and CDR2 (germline): SGHNT, YENEEA. The CDR3 length is 14 residues.

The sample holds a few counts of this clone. CDR3 protein: CAWSEGLGEAFF. For the CDR3, the DNA is TGTGCCTGGAGTGAGGGGCTAGGTGAAGCTTTCTTT. The chain links TRBV30 to TRBJ1-1; the D gene is possibly TRBD1 (5 bases). This CDR3 is built from 12 residues. Trimming removed 1 base from V and 7 bases from J, with 10 bases in between. Germline V gives CDR1 GTSNPN, CDR2 SVGIG (reference sequence).

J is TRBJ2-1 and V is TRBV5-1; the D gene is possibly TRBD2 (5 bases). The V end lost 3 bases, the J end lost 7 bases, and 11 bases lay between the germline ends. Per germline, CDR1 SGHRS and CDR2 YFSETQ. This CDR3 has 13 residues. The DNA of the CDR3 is TGCGCCAGCAGCTCGGGGAGAGGTAATGAGCAGTTCTTC. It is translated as CASSSGRGNEQFF.

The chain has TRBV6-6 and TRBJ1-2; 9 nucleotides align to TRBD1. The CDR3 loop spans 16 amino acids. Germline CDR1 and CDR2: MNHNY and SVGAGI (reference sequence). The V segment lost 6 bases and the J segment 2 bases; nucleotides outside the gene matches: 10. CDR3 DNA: TGTGCCAGCAGCCCCAACCGGGACAGGGTGAACTATGGCTACACCTTC. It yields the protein CASSPNRDRVNYGYTF.

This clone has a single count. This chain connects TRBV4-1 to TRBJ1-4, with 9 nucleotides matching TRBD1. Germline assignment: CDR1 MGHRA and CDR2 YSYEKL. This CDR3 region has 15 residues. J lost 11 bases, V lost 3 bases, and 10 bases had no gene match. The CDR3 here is CASSHRDRDSAKLFF. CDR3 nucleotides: TGCGCCAGCAGCCACCGGGACAGGGATTCAGCGAAACTGTTTTTT.

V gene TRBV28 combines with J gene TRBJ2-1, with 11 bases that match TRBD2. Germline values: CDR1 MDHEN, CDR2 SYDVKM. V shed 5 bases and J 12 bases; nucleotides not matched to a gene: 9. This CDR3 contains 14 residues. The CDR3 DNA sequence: TGTGCCAGCAGTGGGACTAGCGGATATTCGCCGCAGTTCTTC. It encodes CASSGTSGYSPQFF.

This CDR3 is CASSYFSGQETQYF. DNA of the CDR3: TGTGCCAGCAGTTACTTTTCGGGACAAGAGACCCAGTACTTC. The V call is TRBV6-5, the J call TRBJ2-5, with D maybe TRBD2 (5 bases). Trimming pared 1 base from V and 2 bases from J, leaving 8 bases between. CDR1 is MNHEY, CDR2 SVGAGI, per germline. The CDR3 runs to 14 residues.

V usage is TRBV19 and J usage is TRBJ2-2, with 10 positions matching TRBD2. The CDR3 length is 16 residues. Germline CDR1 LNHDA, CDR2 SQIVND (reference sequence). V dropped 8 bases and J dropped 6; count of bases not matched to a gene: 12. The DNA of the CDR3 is TGTGCCAGTGGATCTCGTCCTAGCGGGAGCGCCGGGGAGCTGTTTTTT. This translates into CASGSRPSGSAGELFF.

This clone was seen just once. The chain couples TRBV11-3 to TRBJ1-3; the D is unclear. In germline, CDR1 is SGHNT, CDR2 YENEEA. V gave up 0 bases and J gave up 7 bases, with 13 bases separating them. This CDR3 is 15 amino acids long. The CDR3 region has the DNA TGTGCCAGCAGCTTAGATACCGGGCCCTGGAACACCATATATTTT. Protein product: CASSLDTGPWNTIYF.

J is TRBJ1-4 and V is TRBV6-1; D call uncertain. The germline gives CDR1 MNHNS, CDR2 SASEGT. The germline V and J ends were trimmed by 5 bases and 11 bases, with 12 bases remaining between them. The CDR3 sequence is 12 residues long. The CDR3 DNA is TGTGCCAGCAGTCGGGGTGAAAGGAAACTGTTTTTT. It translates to CASSRGERKLFF.

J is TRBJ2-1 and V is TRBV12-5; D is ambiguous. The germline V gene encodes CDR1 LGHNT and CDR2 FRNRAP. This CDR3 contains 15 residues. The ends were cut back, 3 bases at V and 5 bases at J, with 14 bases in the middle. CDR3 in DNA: TGTGCTAGTGGTTTCGTCGCCTCGAGGAACAATGAGCAGTTCTTC. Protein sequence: CASGFVASRNNEQFF.

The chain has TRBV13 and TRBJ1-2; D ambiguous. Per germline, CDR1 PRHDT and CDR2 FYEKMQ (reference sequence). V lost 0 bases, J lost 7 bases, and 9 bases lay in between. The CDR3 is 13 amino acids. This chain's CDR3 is CASSLGGLGGYTF. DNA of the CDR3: TGTGCCAGCAGCTTAGGAGGGTTAGGTGGCTACACCTTC.

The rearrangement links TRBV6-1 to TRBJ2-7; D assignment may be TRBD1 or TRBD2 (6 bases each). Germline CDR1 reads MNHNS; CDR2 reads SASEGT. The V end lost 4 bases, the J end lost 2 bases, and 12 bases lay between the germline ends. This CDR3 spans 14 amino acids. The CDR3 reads CASSVRGPPYEQYF. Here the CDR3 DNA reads TGTGCCAGCAGTGTCCGGGGGCCCCCCTACGAGCAGTACTTC.

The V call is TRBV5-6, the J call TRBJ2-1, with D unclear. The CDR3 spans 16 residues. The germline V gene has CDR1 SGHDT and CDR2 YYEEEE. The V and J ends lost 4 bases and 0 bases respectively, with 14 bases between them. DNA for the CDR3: TGTGCCAGCAGCCTCGGGCCCCGAAGCTCCTACAATGAGCAGTTCTTC. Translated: CASSLGPRSSYNEQFF. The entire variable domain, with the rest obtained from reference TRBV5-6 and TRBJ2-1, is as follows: DAGVTQSPTHLIKTRGQQVTLRCSPKSGHDTVSWYQQALGQGPQFIFQYYEEEERQRGNFPDRFSGHQFPNYSSELNVNALLLGDSALYLCASSLGPRSSYNEQFFGPGTRLTVL.